The clone carrying this T cell receptor beta chain was seen repeatedly, ten times or more. Its antigen is still unknown. These data come from a study of CD8 T cells in ankylosing spondylitis. Study outcomes and limitations: Significant enrichment of disease-linked clones was reported in matched ankylosing spondylitis synovial fluid. A TCR beta motif of eight highly homologous variants appeared characteristic of ankylosing spondylitis blood.

Quantitative barcoded 5'-RACE was used to prepare TCR beta libraries. TCRdb re-called the 5' RACE reads through MiXCR, storing one row per CDR3 protein. This table has about 140,000 distinct CDR3 sequences, around 6.6% appearing once. This CDR3 spans 16 amino acids. Germline V CDR1 and CDR2: SNHLY, FYNNEI. V lost 6 bases and J 11 bases, leaving 26 bases between the germline ends. V and J are TRBV2 and TRBJ2-1; maybe TRBD2 (5 bases). This sequence originates from a female donor with ankylosing spondylitis or in good health (not recorded which). Sequencing was carried out using blood, either unsorted or a sorted T cell fraction (not recorded which). CDR3 loop: CASSRLFSETRRKQFF. The CDR3 region has the DNA TGTGCCAGCAGCCGACTATTTAGCGAGACCAGGAGGAAGCAGTTCTTC.